A selection of T cell receptor beta chains follows, all from one sample in a study of CD8+ T cells in alopecia areata. The data were produced by immunoSEQ multiplex PCR, yet TCRdb's version contains in-frame clones alone and is incomplete. The sample records more than 200,000 clones, about 40% being singletons. The specimen comprised CD4+ T cells sorted from blood, sampled at approximately week 37, from a patient treated with tofacitinib. The receptors were sampled from a human donor with alopecia areata. Both conserved end residues are part of each CDR3.

CDR3 protein: CASSELGFSSQETQYF
V gene: TRBV25-1
J gene: TRBJ2-5

CDR3 protein: CASSPPDRGNTEAFF
V gene: TRBV18
J gene: TRBJ1-1

CDR3 protein: CAWSPAFSEETQYF
V gene: TRBV30
J gene: TRBJ2-5

CDR3 protein: CASSPQMVRNEQYF
V gene: TRBV5-1
J gene: TRBJ2-7

CDR3 protein: CSVEGTDTQYF
V gene: TRBV29-1
J gene: TRBJ2-3

CDR3 protein: CASSLAKETQYF
V gene: TRBV7-9
J gene: TRBJ2-5

CDR3 protein: CASSFRGGNIQYF
V gene: TRBV9
J gene: TRBJ2-4

CDR3 protein: CASSPRDWGDTQYF
V gene: TRBV7-2
J gene: TRBJ2-3

CDR3 protein: CASSAPGANEQFF
V gene: TRBV9
J gene: TRBJ2-1

CDR3 protein: CAWGPGQGSYEQYF
V gene: TRBV30
J gene: TRBJ2-7

CDR3 protein: CASSHDWTKYF
V gene: TRBV14
J gene: TRBJ2-5

CDR3 protein: CASRRQDEYGYTF
V gene: TRBV28
J gene: TRBJ1-2

CDR3 protein: CAWSRRDAYEQYF
V gene: TRBV30
J gene: TRBJ2-7

CDR3 protein: CASSQAAAAVTDTQYF
V gene: TRBV4-1
J gene: TRBJ2-3

CDR3 protein: CASSGTSSGQETQYF
V gene: TRBV5-1
J gene: TRBJ2-5

CDR3 protein: CASSFSLSGGQETQYF
V gene: TRBV5-1
J gene: TRBJ2-5

CDR3 protein: CASRPAAGVQTPYF
V gene: TRBV5-1
J gene: TRBJ2-4

CDR3 protein: CASSPGRTGELFF
V gene: TRBV11-3
J gene: TRBJ2-2

CDR3 protein: CASSPGLNNEQFF
V gene: TRBV18
J gene: TRBJ2-1

CDR3 protein: CASSRTARNEKLFF
V gene: TRBV19
J gene: TRBJ1-4

CDR3 protein: CASSFGSGGETQYF
V gene: TRBV27
J gene: TRBJ2-5

CDR3 protein: CASSLSQSYEQYF
V gene: TRBV28
J gene: TRBJ2-7

CDR3 protein: CASSLAPHRDTQYF
V gene: TRBV5-4
J gene: TRBJ2-3

CDR3 protein: CSVGGPERGETQYF
V gene: TRBV29-1
J gene: TRBJ2-5

CDR3 protein: CSVDRQITDTQYF
V gene: TRBV29-1
J gene: TRBJ2-3

CDR3 protein: CASSLSGRALMYEQYF
V gene: TRBV9
J gene: TRBJ2-7

CDR3 protein: CAISEHDRGNTEAFF
V gene: TRBV10-3
J gene: TRBJ1-1

CDR3 protein: CASSPEQGSTYEQYF
V gene: TRBV27
J gene: TRBJ2-7

CDR3 protein: CASSQTRLVAGELFF
V gene: TRBV4-3
J gene: TRBJ2-2

CDR3 protein: CASSLGEKLFF
V gene: TRBV6-5
J gene: TRBJ1-4

CDR3 protein: CAWSGAGTDTQYF
V gene: TRBV30
J gene: TRBJ2-3

CDR3 protein: CASSLAAATSTDTQYF
V gene: TRBV7-2
J gene: TRBJ2-3

CDR3 protein: CASSLSGVAGELFF
V gene: TRBV28
J gene: TRBJ2-2

CDR3 protein: CAWSVSGSKTGELFF
V gene: TRBV30
J gene: TRBJ2-2

CDR3 protein: CASSQGELASYEQYF
V gene: TRBV4-3
J gene: TRBJ2-7

CDR3 protein: CASSFGLAGVAETQYF
V gene: TRBV28
J gene: TRBJ2-5

CDR3 protein: CASSLGVRENTGELFF
V gene: TRBV5-1
J gene: TRBJ2-2

CDR3 protein: CSARTGDLLAKNIQYF
V gene: TRBV29-1
J gene: TRBJ2-4

CDR3 protein: CASSFQEYTKNIQYF
V gene: TRBV7-8
J gene: TRBJ2-4

CDR3 protein: CASSRAAANTGELFF
V gene: TRBV7-8
J gene: TRBJ2-2

CDR3 protein: CASSTRGETQYF
V gene: TRBV6-1
J gene: TRBJ2-5

CDR3 protein: CASSFSPGLAGADTQYF
V gene: TRBV5-1
J gene: TRBJ2-3

CDR3 protein: CASRLRGRPTDTQYF
V gene: TRBV27
J gene: TRBJ2-3

CDR3 protein: CASSYNRDQPQHF
V gene: TRBV6-6
J gene: TRBJ1-5

CDR3 protein: CASSLSPRLNHGHTF
V gene: TRBV27
J gene: TRBJ1-2

CDR3 protein: CASMADTTNTEAFF
V gene: TRBV6-1
J gene: TRBJ1-1

CDR3 protein: CASRREGVLALVF
V gene: TRBV2
J gene: TRBJ2-1

CDR3 protein: CSARGTVSGANVLTF
V gene: TRBV29-1
J gene: TRBJ2-6

CDR3 protein: CASSSDSYTEAFF
V gene: TRBV2
J gene: TRBJ1-1

CDR3 protein: CASSLKASGLPSYEQYF
V gene: TRBV7-2
J gene: TRBJ2-7

CDR3 protein: CAWRTGIRGYTF
V gene: TRBV30
J gene: TRBJ1-2

CDR3 protein: CASSLGGNIQYF
V gene: TRBV11-2
J gene: TRBJ2-4

CDR3 protein: CASSLQGRKHEQYF
V gene: TRBV27
J gene: TRBJ2-7